Each of the 24 T cell receptor beta chains below was sequenced from the same sample in a study of a mutant IDH1 vaccine in newly diagnosed glioma (dated by TCRdb to the early 2020s). According to the study, the label for this sample's time point signals: week 5, during vaccination. Each vaccine dose, consisting of 300 ug of a 20-mer mutant IDH1 peptide in Montanide, was administered subcutaneously with topical imiquimod. These receptors are not linked to any known antigen. Libraries were prepared through the immunoSEQ multiplex PCR assay. Imported from immuneACCESS, the table was reduced by TCRdb to in-frame sequences with V and J called. These copies leave out some clones; in studies compared against another copy, an unresolved V gene accounts for under half, and the cause of the remainder is not known. The sample contains 45,000 to 65,000 clones, less than 85% of them found a single time. Approximately 2.8% of the sample is held by the ten biggest clonotypes.

This specimen consisted of PBMCs, obtained from a glioma patient whose treatment included an IDH1 peptide vaccine. The receptors come from a woman under 30 with glioma. Some clones in this sample may be carry-over from other donors' samples.

The chain uses TRBV7-9 and TRBJ1-4, with 7 positions matching TRBD1. The germline V gene has CDR1 SEHNR and CDR2 FQNEAQ (reference sequence). CDR3 length equals 15 residues. J was trimmed by 7 bases and V by 11 bases; bases with no gene match: 16. The CDR3 here is CASGEGAAGSEKLFF. CDR3 in DNA: TGTGCCTCCGGGGAGGGGGCCGCAGGTAGTGAAAAACTGTTTTTT.

V usage is TRBV7-6 and J usage is TRBJ2-2; 10 bases align to TRBD2. The V gene end was trimmed by 5 bases and the J gene end by 8 bases; junction bases not matched to a gene: 11. Germline V gives CDR1 SGHVS, CDR2 FNYEAQ. The CDR3 totals 16 residues. The chain's CDR3 is CASSPLSGRHPGELFF. CDR3 bases: TGTGCCAGCAGCCCCCTTAGCGGGAGGCACCCTGGGGAGCTGTTTTTT.

The V and J genes are TRBV7-2 and TRBJ1-2, with D perhaps TRBD1 (5 bases). The CDR3 contains 12 residues. Trimming left V 6 bases short and J 8 bases short, with 13 bases between. CDR1 is SGHTA and CDR2 is FQGNSA in the germline V gene. DNA for the CDR3: TGTGCCAGCAGGAAAACGGGGGAAGGCTACACCTTC. It is translated as CASRKTGEGYTF.

CDR3 in DNA: TGTGCCAGCAGCTTGACCCTCAGCACTGAAGCTTTCTTT. This translates into CASSLTLSTEAFF. The chain has TRBV5-5 and TRBJ1-1; D is uncertain. Trimming took 1 base from V and 4 from J, leaving 8 bases between them. CDR1 is SGHKS, CDR2 YYEKEE, per germline (reference sequence). The CDR3 contains 13 residues. The variable domain in full, completed from reference TRBV5-5 and TRBJ1-1, reads DAGVTQSPTHLIKTRGQQVTLRCSPISGHKSVSWYQQVLGQGPQFIFQYYEKEERGRGNFPDRFSARQFPNYSSELNVNALLLGDSALYLCASSLTLSTEAFFGQGTRLTVV.

The chain combines TRBV25-1 with TRBJ1-5, with D uncertain. CDR3 length: 13 residues. The germline V and J ends were trimmed by 6 bases and 7 bases, with 13 bases remaining between them. CDR1 and CDR2 from the germline V gene are MGHDK and SYGVNS. The CDR3 DNA is TGTGCCAGCAGCGGGCGGGGTGGCCAGCCCCAGCATTTT. Its protein product is CASSGRGGQPQHF.

This clone appeared a single time. This chain connects TRBV4-1 to TRBJ2-2; D perhaps matches TRBD1 (6 bases). Trimming pared 4 bases from V and 5 bases from J, leaving 20 bases between. Germline-derived CDR1 and CDR2 are MGHRA and YSYEKL. The CDR3 is 17 amino acids. The CDR3 protein is CASSLTESNRDTGELFF. CDR3 DNA: TGCGCCAGCAGCCTAACCGAGTCAAACAGGGATACCGGGGAGCTGTTTTTT.

A note on this clone: Other DNA sequences of this sample code for an identical CDR3. V and J are TRBV5-1 and TRBJ1-5, with D maybe TRBD1 (5 bases). Trimming stripped 5 bases from V and 8 bases from J, with 17 bases between. CDR1 is SGHRS and CDR2 is YFSETQ in the germline V gene. The CDR3 is 14 residues long. In nucleotides, the CDR3 is TGCGCCAGCAGACGAGAGGGGATTGGGGAGCCCCAGCATTTT. Translating gives CASRREGIGEPQHF.

The chain has TRBV6-4 and TRBJ1-1; 7 bases match TRBD1. Unmatched junction bases numbered 5, after V lost 6 bases and J lost 1 base. This CDR3 region has 14 residues. Per the germline V gene, CDR1 is MRHNA and CDR2 is SNTAGT. The CDR3 sequence is CASRETGKNTEAFF. The CDR3 DNA sequence: TGTGCCAGCAGAGAGACAGGGAAGAACACTGAAGCTTTCTTT.

The rearrangement uses TRBV30 and TRBJ2-7; D is perhaps TRBD1 or TRBD2 (5 bases each). This CDR3 spans 13 amino acids. Germline V CDR1 and CDR2: GTSNPN, SVGIG (reference sequence). V lost 2 bases to trimming and J lost 6 bases, with 14 bases between them. DNA of the CDR3: TGTGCCTGGAGTTTGGGACCTGGACTCGAGCAGTACTTC. Its translation is CAWSLGPGLEQYF.

The chain employs TRBV4-2 and TRBJ2-5, with TRBD2 matching 7 bases. From germline, CDR1 is LGHNA and CDR2 YNFKEQ. J lost 4 bases, V lost 0 bases, and 5 bases had no gene match. The CDR3 covers 15 residues. In nucleotides, the CDR3 is TGTGCCAGCAGCCAAGATAGTGGGGGGGTAGAGACCCAGTACTTC. Its protein product is CASSQDSGGVETQYF.

The V and J genes are TRBV5-8 and TRBJ2-2, with 14 bases that match TRBD2. This CDR3 has 15 amino acids. Germline assignment: CDR1 SGHTS and CDR2 YDEGEE. V trimming: 4 bases; J trimming: 6 bases; junction bases outside the gene matches: 2. CDR3 nucleotides: TGTGCCAGCAGCAGACTAGCGGGGGGGCCCGGGGAGCTGTTTTTT. It is translated as CASSRLAGGPGELFF.

This chain links TRBV5-1 with TRBJ1-1, with D maybe TRBD1 (5 bases). V lost 3 bases to trimming and J lost 5 bases, with 14 bases between them. Germline-derived CDR1 and CDR2 are SGHRS and YFSETQ. This CDR3 region has 14 residues. For the CDR3, the DNA is TGCGCCAGCAGCTCCCTGGGGGATCGGACTGAAGCTTTCTTT. Residues: CASSSLGDRTEAFF.

The chain has TRBV4-1 and TRBJ1-1; perhaps TRBD1 as D (6 bases). Germline CDR1 MGHRA, CDR2 YSYEKL. The CDR3 sequence is 14 residues long. Trimming pared 3 bases from V and 2 bases from J, leaving 10 bases between. The CDR3 region has the DNA TGCGCCAGCAGCCAGGGGACAAGAAACACTGAAGCTTTCTTT. This encodes CASSQGTRNTEAFF.

The rearrangement joins TRBV5-1 to TRBJ2-6; D is perhaps TRBD2 (6 bases). Looked up from germline, CDR1 is SGHRS and CDR2 is YFSETQ. Trimming left V 3 bases short and J 2 bases short, with 18 bases between. The CDR3 is 18 residues long. CDR3 in DNA: TGCGCCAGCAGCTCGTTCTCCGGAGGGTTGGCTGGGGCCAACGTCCTGACTTTC. Its protein is CASSSFSGGLAGANVLTF.

V is TRBV7-9 and J is TRBJ1-4; 7 bases line up with TRBD1. Looked up from germline, CDR1 is SEHNR and CDR2 is FQNEAQ (reference sequence). With 5 bases clipped from V and 5 bases from J, the junction kept 8 bases outside the gene matches. The CDR3 is 15 residues long. The CDR3 loop is CASSPEGALNEKLFF. CDR3 in DNA: TGTGCCAGCAGCCCCGAGGGGGCCTTGAATGAAAAACTGTTTTTT.

The DNA for the CDR3 is TGCGCCAGCAGCTTGGCAACAGGGGGCGCAGGAACTGAAGCTTTCTTT. Residues: CASSLATGGAGTEAFF. The rearrangement joins TRBV5-1 to TRBJ1-1, with 9 bases that match TRBD1. The V segment lost 0 bases and the J segment 5 bases; nucleotides outside the gene matches: 8. Germline CDR1 is SGHRS and CDR2 is YFSETQ. The CDR3 contains 16 residues.

The chain uses TRBV29-1 and TRBJ1-5, with TRBD1 matching over 8 bases. The CDR3 is made up of 15 amino acids. The V gene end was trimmed by 5 bases and the J gene end by 2 bases; junction bases not matched to a gene: 8. Germline loops: CDR1 SQVTM, CDR2 ANQGSEA. The CDR3 reads CSVSLTGVGNQPQHF. The CDR3 nucleotides are TGCAGCGTTTCCCTGACAGGGGTGGGCAATCAGCCCCAGCATTTT.

V is TRBV13 and J is TRBJ1-1, with 10 bases matching TRBD1. Germline V gene data show CDR1 as PRHDT and CDR2 as FYEKMQ (reference sequence). The CDR3 consists of 17 residues. Trimming removed 3 bases from V and 1 base from J; junction bases left unmatched: 8. CDR3 amino acids: CASSFPGQGMGNTEAFF. CDR3 nucleotides: TGTGCCAGCAGCTTCCCGGGACAGGGGATGGGGAACACTGAAGCTTTCTTT.

This clone appeared a few times. The gene calls are TRBV5-6 and TRBJ2-1; D call uncertain. Per the germline V gene, CDR1 is SGHDT and CDR2 is YYEEEE. The CDR3 has 13 residues. Trimming removed 7 bases from V and 6 bases from J, with 14 bases in between. CDR3 sequence reads: CASLAEQLNEQFF. The CDR3 coding sequence is TGTGCCAGCTTGGCGGAACAGCTCAATGAGCAGTTCTTC. Filled out from reference TRBV5-6 and TRBJ2-1, the complete variable domain reads DAGVTQSPTHLIKTRGQQVTLRCSPKSGHDTVSWYQQALGQGPQFIFQYYEEEERQRGNFPDRFSGHQFPNYSSELNVNALLLGDSALYLCASLAEQLNEQFFGPGTRLTVL.

The rearrangement links TRBV1 to TRBJ1-2; the D segment call TRBD1 is taken from the table without a DNA check. TRBV1 is marked as a pseudogene. The CDR3 length is 13 residues. The CDR3 sequence: CTSSLGRQGGYTF. CDR3 nucleotide sequence: TGCACCAGCAGCCTCGGCCGACAGGGTGGCTACACCTTC.

The chain employs TRBV19 and TRBJ2-1, with 7 bases fitting TRBD2. CDR3 length: 15 residues. V was clipped by 3 bases and J by 2 bases; unmatched bases: 4. From germline, CDR1 is LNHDA and CDR2 SQIVND (reference sequence). CDR3: CASSMTSRAYNEQFF. The CDR3, as DNA: TGTGCCAGTAGTATGACTAGCAGGGCCTACAATGAGCAGTTCTTC. The full variable domain, its missing parts supplied by reference TRBV19 and TRBJ2-1, is DGGITQSPKYLFRKEGQNVTLSCEQNLNHDAMYWYRQDPGQGLRLIYYSQIVNDFQKGDIAEGYSVSREKKESFPLTVTSAQKNPTAFYLCASSMTSRAYNEQFFGPGTRLTVL.

The chain has TRBV5-1 and TRBJ2-5; D gene unclear. The V gene's germline CDR1 is SGHRS and CDR2 YFSETQ. The CDR3 runs 14 residues. The V end lost 3 bases, the J end lost 5 bases, and 14 bases lay between the germline ends. In DNA, the CDR3 is TGCGCCAGCAGCTCGGGTCCTTCAAGCGAGACCCAGTACTTC. It is translated as CASSSGPSSETQYF.

The V and J genes are TRBV15 and TRBJ2-7; D ambiguous. Germline V gives CDR1 LNHNV, CDR2 YYDKDF (reference sequence). Trimming pared 5 bases from V and 2 bases from J, leaving 13 bases between. This CDR3 region has 14 residues. The CDR3 nucleotides are TGTGCCACCAGCGGTAGGGATCAACCCTACGAGCAGTACTTC. Protein: CATSGRDQPYEQYF.

V and J are TRBV29-1 and TRBJ1-2; 10 bases are shared with TRBD1. V shed 7 bases, J shed 5 bases, and the junction held 7 bases outside the gene matches. The germline V gene encodes CDR1 SQVTM and CDR2 ANQGSEA. The CDR3 spans 13 residues. CDR3 region: CSAPTGGGYGYTF. The CDR3 DNA is TGCAGCGCCCCGACAGGGGGCGGTTATGGCTACACCTTC.